This passage covers 17 T cell receptor beta chains from one sample sequenced in a study of T cells in localized non-small cell lung cancer. Repertoires were generated with immunoSEQ multiplex PCR, while TCRdb's copy carries only in-frame clones and drops some. The data contain 5,500 to 7,000 clones, roughly 84% of them singletons. This specimen consisted of peripheral blood mononuclear cells, obtained before any cancer treatment. These receptors were taken from a female donor over 55 with stage II lung adenocarcinoma.

The chain uses TRBV9 and TRBJ2-2, with 7 positions matching TRBD1. This CDR3 is built from 15 residues. V shed 3 bases, J shed 4 bases, and the junction held 6 bases outside the gene matches. Germline V gene lookup returns CDR1 SGDLS and CDR2 YYNGEE. The CDR3 sequence is CASSEQGMGTGELFF. The CDR3 DNA reads TGTGCCAGCAGCGAACAGGGGATGGGCACCGGGGAGCTGTTTTTT.

This clone was found once. The chain carries TRBV27 and TRBJ2-1, with 8 bases lining up with TRBD1. With V trimmed by 6 bases and J by 1 base, 5 bases remained unmatched. Per germline, CDR1 MNHEY and CDR2 SMNVEV (reference sequence). The CDR3 loop spans 15 amino acids. The DNA for the CDR3 is TGTGCCAGCAGCACAGGGGGGATATCCTACAATGAGCAGTTCTTC. Encoded protein: CASSTGGISYNEQFF.

The rearrangement links TRBV7-9 to TRBJ2-5; D is unresolved. The germline gives CDR1 SEHNR, CDR2 FQNEAQ (reference sequence). Between the trimmed V and J ends, which lost 5 bases and 1 base, there was a span of 17 bases. CDR3 size: 16 residues. CDR3 residues: CASSPFPGTTQETQYF. CDR3 sequence (DNA): TGTGCCAGCAGCCCATTTCCAGGCACCACCCAAGAGACCCAGTACTTC.

The chain is built from TRBV30 and TRBJ2-2; no clear D. V shed 7 bases and J shed 0 bases, with 18 bases lying between them. The V gene's germline CDR1 is GTSNPN and CDR2 SVGIG (reference sequence). This CDR3 spans 16 amino acids. The CDR3 loop reads CASLRSRVPNTGELFF. The CDR3 DNA follows: TGTGCCTCGCTAAGGTCCCGTGTTCCGAACACCGGGGAGCTGTTTTTT. Variable domain in full (rest from reference TRBV30 and TRBJ2-2): SQTIHQWPATLVQPVGSPLSLECTVEGTSNPNLYWYRQAAGRGLQLLFYSVGIGQISSEVPQNLSASRPQDRQFILSSKKLLLSDSGFYLCASLRSRVPNTGELFFGEGSRLTVL.

The chain's CDR3 is CASSLGTGRHMGYGYTF. DNA of the CDR3: TGTGCCAGCAGTTTAGGGACAGGGAGGCATATGGGCTATGGCTACACCTTC. The chain is built from TRBV27 and TRBJ1-2, with 9 bases lining up with TRBD1. The germline V gene encodes CDR1 MNHEY and CDR2 SMNVEV (reference sequence). V lost 2 bases and J lost 4; bases outside the gene matches: 11. The CDR3 extends over 17 amino acids.

The chain is built from TRBV9 and TRBJ1-6; no clear D. This CDR3 spans 14 amino acids. V lost 6 bases and J lost 7, with 14 bases in between. The germline V gene encodes CDR1 SGDLS and CDR2 YYNGEE. The CDR3 region is CASTSGDPNSPLHF. CDR3 nucleotide sequence: TGTGCCAGCACCTCAGGAGACCCAAATTCACCCCTCCACTTT. Full variable domain (remainder filled in from reference TRBV9 and TRBJ1-6): DSGVTQTPKHLITATGQRVTLRCSPRSGDLSVYWYQQSLDQGLQFLIQYYNGEERAKGNILERFSAQQFPDLHSELNLSSLELGDSALYFCASTSGDPNSPLHFGNGTRLTVT.

V and J are TRBV7-2 and TRBJ1-5; D perhaps matches TRBD1 (6 bases). The CDR3 is 14 amino acids. Between the trimmed V and J ends, which lost 3 bases and 5 bases, there was a span of 11 bases. Germline loops: CDR1 SGHTA, CDR2 FQGNSA. The CDR3 reads CASSFDRRYQPQHF. CDR3 DNA: TGTGCCAGCAGCTTCGACAGGAGATATCAGCCCCAGCATTTT.

The genes are TRBV6-1 and TRBJ2-2, with a weak D call TRBD2 (5 bases). Germline V gene data show CDR1 as MNHNS and CDR2 as SASEGT. The CDR3 spans 15 residues. V was trimmed by 2 bases and J by 4 bases, leaving 11 bases between them. This chain's CDR3 is CASSERGTATGELFF. In nucleotides, the CDR3 is TGTGCCAGCAGTGAACGGGGAACCGCCACCGGGGAGCTGTTTTTT.

The chain links TRBV6-1 to TRBJ1-5; 9 nucleotides agree with TRBD1. Unmatched junction bases numbered 1, after V lost 6 bases and J lost 4 bases. There are 13 residues in the CDR3. Germline CDR1 MNHNS, CDR2 SASEGT. The CDR3 DNA sequence: TGTGCCAGCAGAGGACAGGGGAATCAGCCCCAGCATTTT. It specifies CASRGQGNQPQHF.

The rearrangement links TRBV14 to TRBJ1-1, with a possible D match to TRBD1 (6 bases). There are 15 residues in the CDR3. Per the germline V gene, CDR1 is SGHDN and CDR2 is FVKESK. V dropped 1 base and J dropped 3 bases, with 12 bases sitting between them. CDR3 DNA sequence: TGTGCCAGCAGCCAAGTCGCGGGGGCAGACACTGAAGCTTTCTTT. Translation gives CASSQVAGADTEAFF.

The V and J genes are TRBV2 and TRBJ2-7; possibly TRBD2 for D (7 bases). This CDR3 comprises 13 residues. The V gene lost 8 bases and the J gene lost 8 bases, with 19 bases spanning the gap. Germline lookup yields CDR1 SNHLY and CDR2 FYNNEI. DNA of the CDR3: TGTGCCAGCGGGCGGGGGAGTAGGGACAAGCAGTACGTC. Translating it yields CASGRGSRDKQYV.

The chain links TRBV6-4 to TRBJ2-6, with 7 bases identical to TRBD1. In germline, CDR1 is MRHNA, CDR2 SNTAGT. This CDR3 is 16 amino acids long. V trimming: 3 bases; J trimming: 0 bases; junction bases outside the gene matches: 2. DNA for the CDR3: TGTGCCAGCAGTGAGGGGACAGCCTCTGGGGCCAACGTCCTGACTTTC. Translation: CASSEGTASGANVLTF.

The rearrangement uses TRBV7-6 and TRBJ1-5; 8 nucleotides match TRBD1. CDR1 is SGHVS and CDR2 is FNYEAQ in the germline V gene. Trimming took 3 bases from V and 0 from J; bases not matched to a gene: 7. This CDR3 region has 17 residues. In DNA, the CDR3 is TGTGCCAGCAGCTTTGGGACAGGAATTCTTAGCAATCAGCCCCAGCATTTT. It codes for CASSFGTGILSNQPQHF.

This chain uses TRBV5-1 with TRBJ2-3; D gene uncertain. V was trimmed by 0 bases and J by 1 base, leaving 3 bases between them. Germline V gives CDR1 SGHRS, CDR2 YFSETQ. The CDR3 runs 13 residues. The CDR3: CASSLAGTDTQYF. The CDR3 nucleotides read TGCGCCAGCAGCTTGGCCGGCACAGATACGCAGTATTTT.

This sequence joins TRBV30 and TRBJ2-2; 11 nucleotides agree with TRBD2. Germline CDR1 is GTSNPN and CDR2 is SVGIG (reference sequence). The CDR3 extends over 14 amino acids. Losses at the gene ends were 1 base for V and 6 bases for J; bases not matched to a gene: 1. In nucleotides, the CDR3 is TGTGCCTGGAGTGGTAGCGGGAGGGCCGGGGAGCTGTTTTTT. It translates to CAWSGSGRAGELFF.

This clone was seen more than once but under ten times. The CDR3 sequence is CASSSQSSGNTIYF. In DNA, the CDR3 is TGTGCCAGTAGCTCACAAAGCTCTGGAAACACCATATATTTT. The chain couples TRBV19 to TRBJ1-3, with D hard to call. The V end was cut by 6 bases, the J end by 0 bases, with 9 bases between. This CDR3 spans 14 amino acids. Germline CDR1 LNHDA, CDR2 SQIVND (reference sequence).

The chain employs TRBV19 and TRBJ1-1; D is unclear. V was shortened by 4 bases and J by 2 bases, with 11 bases between the two germline ends. CDR3 size: 14 residues. CDR1 is LNHDA, CDR2 SQIVND, per germline (reference sequence). The DNA for the CDR3 is TGTGCCAGTAGTAATTTGAATTTTAACACTGAAGCTTTCTTT. Encoded protein: CASSNLNFNTEAFF.